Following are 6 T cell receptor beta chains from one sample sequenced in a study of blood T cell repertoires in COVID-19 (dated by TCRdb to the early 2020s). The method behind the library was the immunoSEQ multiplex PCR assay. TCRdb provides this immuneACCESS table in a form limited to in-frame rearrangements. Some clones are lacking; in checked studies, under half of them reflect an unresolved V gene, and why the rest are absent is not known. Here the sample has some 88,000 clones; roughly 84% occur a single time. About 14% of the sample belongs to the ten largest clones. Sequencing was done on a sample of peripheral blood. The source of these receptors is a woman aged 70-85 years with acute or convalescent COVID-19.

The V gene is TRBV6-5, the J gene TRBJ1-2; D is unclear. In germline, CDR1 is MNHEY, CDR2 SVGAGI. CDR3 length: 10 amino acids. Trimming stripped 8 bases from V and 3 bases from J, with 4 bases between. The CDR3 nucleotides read TGTGCCAGCGCAGACTATGGCTACACCTTC. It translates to CASADYGYTF.

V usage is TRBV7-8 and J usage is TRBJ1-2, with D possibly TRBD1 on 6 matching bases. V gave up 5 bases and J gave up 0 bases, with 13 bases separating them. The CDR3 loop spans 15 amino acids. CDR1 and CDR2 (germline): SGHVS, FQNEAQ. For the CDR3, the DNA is TGTGCCAGCAGCCACTTGGACAGCCCTAACTATGGCTACACCTTC. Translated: CASSHLDSPNYGYTF.

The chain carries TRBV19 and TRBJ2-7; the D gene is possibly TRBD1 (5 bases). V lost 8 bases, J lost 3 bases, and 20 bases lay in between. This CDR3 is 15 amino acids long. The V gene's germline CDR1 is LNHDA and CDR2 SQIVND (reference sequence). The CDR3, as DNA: TGTGCCAGTCCCCTTGGGAAACAGGACCTCTACGAGCAGTACGTC. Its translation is CASPLGKQDLYEQYV.

CDR3 residues: CASSDLAGAVTGELFF. CDR3 DNA sequence: TGTGCCAGCAGTGATCTAGCGGGAGCGGTCACCGGGGAGCTGTTTTTT. The genes are TRBV2 and TRBJ2-2; 10 bases map to TRBD2. Germline trimming cut 3 bases from V and 4 bases from J; bases unmatched to any gene: 5. Germline lookup yields CDR1 SNHLY and CDR2 FYNNEI. This CDR3 is built from 16 residues.

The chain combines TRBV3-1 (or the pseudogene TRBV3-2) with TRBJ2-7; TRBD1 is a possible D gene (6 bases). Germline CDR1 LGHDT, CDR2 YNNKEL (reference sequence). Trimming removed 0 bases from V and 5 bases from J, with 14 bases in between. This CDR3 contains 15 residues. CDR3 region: CASSQDSDRSHEQYV. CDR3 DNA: TGTGCCAGCAGCCAAGATAGTGACAGGTCCCACGAGCAGTACGTC.

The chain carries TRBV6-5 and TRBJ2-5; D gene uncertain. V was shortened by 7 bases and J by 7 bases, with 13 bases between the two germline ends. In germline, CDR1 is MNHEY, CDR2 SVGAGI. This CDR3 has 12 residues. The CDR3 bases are TGTGCCAGCATGGTTAGCCTGGGGACCCAGTACTTC. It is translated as CASMVSLGTQYF.